The next 29 T cell receptor beta chains were all read from a single sample in a study of blood T cell repertoires in COVID-19. The table came from immunoSEQ multiplex PCR; TCRdb's copy has only in-frame clones and leaves some out. The sample includes about 240,000 clones, roughly nine tenths seen only once; the top ten take just over 7%. Sequencing input: peripheral blood. All receptors derive from a man between 60 and 70 years old who had recovered from COVID-19.

The chain joins TRBV30 to TRBJ1-2; D call uncertain. The CDR3 spans 13 residues. Germline CDR1 is GTSNPN and CDR2 is SVGIG (reference sequence). V was trimmed by 2 bases and J by 2 bases, leaving 9 bases between them. CDR3 DNA: TGTGCCTGGAGTTTAATCGGGAACTATGGCTACACCTTC. Protein: CAWSLIGNYGYTF.

The chain recombines TRBV11-2 with TRBJ2-7, with 9 bases lining up with TRBD1. The CDR3 is 16 amino acids. The V gene's germline CDR1 is SGHAT and CDR2 FQNNGV. Losses at the gene ends were 6 bases for V and 5 bases for J; bases not matched to a gene: 14. CDR3 bases: TGTGCCAGCAGAAACACTCCGGGACAGGGCCGTGACGAGCAGTACTTC. It codes for CASRNTPGQGRDEQYF.

The chain combines TRBV6-5 with TRBJ2-7; weak D call: TRBD2 (6 bases). Germline loops: CDR1 MNHEY, CDR2 SVGAGI. The CDR3 extends over 13 amino acids. Between the trimmed V and J ends, which lost 8 bases and 6 bases, there was a span of 17 bases. CDR3 sequence reads: CASCKRGGVEQYV. The DNA for the CDR3 is TGTGCCAGCTGTAAACGGGGAGGAGTCGAGCAGTACGTC.

V gene TRBV2 combines with J gene TRBJ2-3; 9 bases agree with TRBD2. V shed 3 bases and J 7 bases; nucleotides not matched to a gene: 8. Germline-derived CDR1 and CDR2 are SNHLY and FYNNEI. CDR3 length: 15 residues. CDR3 sequence: CASSDEAGGRNTQYF. For the CDR3, the DNA is TGTGCCAGCAGTGATGAGGCGGGGGGGCGGAATACGCAGTATTTT.

This chain uses TRBV2 with TRBJ1-3; D is unclear. The length of the CDR3 is 12 residues. Trimming cost V 11 bases and J 0 bases, with 8 bases left between them. Germline V lookup: CDR1 SNHLY, CDR2 FYNNEI. The CDR3, as DNA: TGTGCCCAAAGCTTCTCTGGAAACACCATATATTTT. Its translation is CAQSFSGNTIYF.

The gene calls are TRBV11-2 and TRBJ2-2; 10 bases line up with TRBD1. CDR3 size: 15 residues. V lost 5 bases, J lost 3 bases, and 3 bases stayed unmatched. Germline CDR1 is SGHAT and CDR2 is FQNNGV. CDR3 region: CASSGGTGDTGELFF. In DNA form, the CDR3 reads TGTGCCAGCAGCGGGGGGACAGGGGACACCGGGGAGCTGTTTTTT.

The sample holds a few counts of this clone. The rearrangement links TRBV5-1 to TRBJ2-7; 9 bases fit TRBD1. Germline CDR1 and CDR2: SGHRS and YFSETQ. Trimming at V came to 5 bases and at J to 6 bases, leaving 9 bases not matched to a gene. CDR3 length: 14 amino acids. The CDR3 sequence is CASSPGQGFFEQYF. CDR3 nucleotide sequence: TGCGCCAGCAGTCCGGGACAGGGCTTTTTCGAGCAGTACTTC.

The chain carries TRBV12-5 and TRBJ1-1, with a weak D call TRBD1 (5 bases). CDR3 length: 17 residues. The germline V gene has CDR1 LGHNT and CDR2 FRNRAP. V lost 0 bases, J lost 1 base, and 15 bases lay in between. The CDR3 DNA follows: TGTGCTAGTGGTTTGGTACTGGGGGGACGTTCGAACACTGAAGCTTTCTTT. Its translation is CASGLVLGGRSNTEAFF.

The V and J genes are TRBV5-6 and TRBJ2-5; D is perhaps TRBD2 (5 bases). Deletions cut 2 bases from V and 1 base from J, with 18 bases between. CDR3 length: 17 residues. Germline V gene data show CDR1 as SGHDT and CDR2 as YYEEEE. The CDR3, as DNA: TGTGCCAGCAGCTTCGGGCCTTCGGACTCCCCCCAAGAGACCCAGTACTTC. Its protein product is CASSFGPSDSPQETQYF.

The chain uses TRBV28 and TRBJ2-3, with 9 bases identical to TRBD1. The ends lost 3 bases at V and 4 bases at J; junction bases unmatched: 5. This CDR3 has 15 amino acids. The germline CDR1 and CDR2 sequences are MDHEN and SYDVKM. The CDR3 protein is CASSLGQGGADTQYF. The CDR3 nucleotides read TGTGCCAGCAGTTTGGGACAGGGCGGGGCAGATACGCAGTATTTT.

This clone occurred a few times. The rearrangement uses TRBV7-8 and TRBJ1-2, with TRBD1 identical over 12 bases. This CDR3 contains 14 residues. V dropped 3 bases and J dropped 8; count of bases not matched to a gene: 4. In germline, CDR1 is SGHVS, CDR2 FQNEAQ. The CDR3, as DNA: TGTGCCAGCAGCTTCCCCGGGACAGGGGGCGGCTACACCTTC. The encoded protein is CASSFPGTGGGYTF.

The V and J genes are TRBV2 and TRBJ2-2; possible D gene TRBD1, 5 bases. V was cut by 6 bases and J by 1 base, with 9 bases left in between. CDR3 length equals 14 residues. In germline, CDR1 is SNHLY, CDR2 FYNNEI. The CDR3 sequence: CASSGQGNTGELFF. The CDR3 nucleotides read TGTGCCAGCAGCGGGCAGGGGAACACCGGGGAGCTGTTTTTT.

This clone occurred once. This chain links TRBV3-1 (or the pseudogene TRBV3-2) with TRBJ1-1; D unclear. Germline V CDR1 and CDR2: LGHDT, YNNKEL (reference sequence). V was shortened by 0 bases and J by 1 base, with 3 bases between the two germline ends. The CDR3 spans 13 residues. CDR3 bases: TGTGCCAGCAGCCAAGACAGGAACACTGAAGCTTTCTTT. Amino acids: CASSQDRNTEAFF.

This clone appeared once. The V and J genes are TRBV6-5 and TRBJ1-4; D is perhaps TRBD1 (6 bases). This CDR3 contains 16 residues. V was clipped by 0 bases and J by 7 bases, with 15 bases between them. Looked up from germline, CDR1 is MNHEY and CDR2 is SVGAGI. As DNA, the CDR3 is TGTGCCAGCAGTTACTCGATAGGTGGCAGGGGTGAAAAACTGTTTTTT. Translating it yields CASSYSIGGRGEKLFF.

This sequence joins TRBV18 and TRBJ1-5; D is unclear. Between the trimmed V and J ends, which lost 5 bases and 5 bases, there was a span of 10 bases. The CDR3 consists of 13 residues. Germline-derived CDR1 and CDR2 are KGHSH and LQKENI. CDR3: CASSTDTYQPQHF. The DNA of the CDR3 is TGTGCCAGCTCAACTGACACCTATCAGCCCCAGCATTTT.

In this sample, this clone turned up once. V gene TRBV2 combines with J gene TRBJ1-6; D not certain. Deletions cut 3 bases from V and 6 bases from J, with 15 bases between. The CDR3 runs 16 residues. Germline assignment: CDR1 SNHLY and CDR2 FYNNEI. This CDR3 reads CASSERALSSNSPLHF. CDR3 DNA: TGTGCCAGCAGTGAGCGGGCTCTCAGCTCTAATTCACCCCTCCACTTT.

The rearrangement uses TRBV12-5 and TRBJ1-4; unclear D gene. The CDR3 sequence is 16 residues long. Germline V gives CDR1 LGHNT, CDR2 FRNRAP. With 3 bases removed from V and 7 bases from J, the gap between germline ends came to 18 bases. The CDR3 nucleotides read TGTGCTAGTGGTTTAGGCGGTGGGAAGGGAGGTGAAAAACTGTTTTTT. It is translated as CASGLGGGKGGEKLFF.

CDR3 sequence: CASSLAARGQETQYF. DNA for the CDR3: TGCGCCAGCAGCTTGGCCGCCAGGGGACAAGAGACCCAGTACTTC. The rearrangement uses TRBV5-1 and TRBJ2-5; possible D gene TRBD1, 6 bases. V lost 0 bases and J 2 bases, leaving 11 bases between the germline ends. The CDR3 has 15 amino acids. Germline lookup yields CDR1 SGHRS and CDR2 YFSETQ.

The chain joins TRBV4-2 to TRBJ2-6; TRBD2 is a possible D gene (5 bases). CDR3 length: 17 residues. The V gene lost 1 base and the J gene lost 0 bases, with 10 bases spanning the gap. In germline, CDR1 is LGHNA, CDR2 YNFKEQ. The CDR3 coding sequence is TGTGCCAGCAGCCAAGTGGACTCGGGCTCTGGGGCCAACGTCCTGACTTTC. It codes for CASSQVDSGSGANVLTF.

This clone was observed a few times. The chain recombines TRBV2 with TRBJ1-2; a possible D gene is TRBD1 (6 bases). The CDR3 totals 15 residues. Germline V gene lookup returns CDR1 SNHLY and CDR2 FYNNEI. Trimming pared 3 bases from V and 4 bases from J, leaving 15 bases between. CDR3 region: CASSEPPGQSYGYTF. The CDR3 nucleotides read TGTGCCAGCAGTGAGCCCCCCGGACAGTCCTATGGCTACACCTTC. The complete variable domain, with remaining parts taken from reference TRBV2 and TRBJ1-2, reads EPEVTQTPSHQVTQMGQEVILRCVPISNHLYFYWYRQILGQKVEFLVSFYNNEISEKSEIFDDQFSVERPDGSNFTLKIRSTKLEDSAMYFCASSEPPGQSYGYTFGSGTRLTVV.

J is TRBJ2-5 and V is TRBV29-1, with D maybe TRBD2 (5 bases). There are 14 residues in the CDR3. The germline CDR1 and CDR2 sequences are SQVTM and ANQGSEA. V dropped 6 bases and J dropped 5 bases, with 19 bases sitting between them. In DNA, the CDR3 is TGCAGCGTCGGAAGGACTCCCGGCGGGGAGACCCAGTACTTC. It yields the protein CSVGRTPGGETQYF. The full variable domain, its missing parts supplied by reference TRBV29-1 and TRBJ2-5, is SAVISQKPSRDICQRGTSLTIQCQVDSQVTMMFWYRQQPGQSLTLIATANQGSEATYESGFVIDKFPISRPNLTFSTLTVSNMSPEDSSIYLCSVGRTPGGETQYFGPGTRLLVL.

The J gene is TRBJ2-7, the V gene TRBV9; 8 bases are a match to TRBD2. This CDR3 has 13 residues. Germline assignment: CDR1 SGDLS and CDR2 YYNGEE. V lost 4 bases to trimming and J lost 4 bases; unmatched junction nucleotides: 4. The chain's CDR3 is CASSLREGYEQYF. The CDR3 region has the DNA TGTGCCAGCAGCCTCCGGGAGGGTTACGAGCAGTACTTC.

The chain employs TRBV6-5 and TRBJ2-7; TRBD1 matches 10 bases. There are 14 residues in the CDR3. J lost 4 bases, V lost 10 bases, and 10 bases had no gene match. Germline loops: CDR1 MNHEY, CDR2 SVGAGI. The DNA of the CDR3 is TGTGCCACCAAAACCGGGACAGGGGTATACGAGCAGTACTTC. This sequence encodes CATKTGTGVYEQYF.

V gene TRBV19 combines with J gene TRBJ2-5; tentative D call: TRBD2 (5 bases). Trimming cost V 5 bases and J 3 bases, with 10 bases left between them. Germline V gene lookup returns CDR1 LNHDA and CDR2 SQIVND (reference sequence). The CDR3 runs to 13 residues. CDR3 sequence: CASSLHGEETQYF. CDR3 coding DNA: TGTGCCAGTAGTTTACACGGGGAAGAGACCCAGTACTTC.

This chain connects TRBV11-1 to TRBJ2-5; 9 bases agree with TRBD1. CDR1 and CDR2 from the germline V gene are SGHAT and FQDESV (reference sequence). The CDR3 totals 15 residues. V lost 3 bases, J lost 4 bases, and 6 bases stayed unmatched. The chain's CDR3 is CASSLYGDRAETQYF. The CDR3 DNA reads TGTGCCAGCAGCTTGTATGGGGACAGGGCAGAGACCCAGTACTTC.

The V gene is TRBV6-5, the J gene TRBJ1-2; D gene unclear. The CDR3 has 16 residues. V shed 4 bases and J shed 2 bases, with 17 bases lying between them. Germline CDR1 reads MNHEY; CDR2 reads SVGAGI. CDR3 region: CASSSIQAGSNYGYTF. The DNA for the CDR3 is TGTGCCAGCAGTTCCATCCAAGCGGGGTCAAACTATGGCTACACCTTC.

The J gene is TRBJ2-3, the V gene TRBV10-3; weak D call: TRBD2 (7 bases). Germline V gives CDR1 ENHRY, CDR2 SYGVKD. V shed 4 bases and J shed 1 base, with 15 bases lying between them. The CDR3 is made up of 16 amino acids. DNA for the CDR3: TGTGCCATCAGTGTCTTAGGGGGGGCGGGCACAGATACGCAGTATTTT. Encoded protein: CAISVLGGAGTDTQYF.

The chain has TRBV27 and TRBJ2-7; weak D call: TRBD2 (6 bases). Trimming cost V 8 bases and J 3 bases, with 17 bases left between them. This CDR3 has 14 amino acids. CDR1 is MNHEY, CDR2 SMNVEV, per germline (reference sequence). CDR3 sequence reads: CASARGGFNYEQYV. As DNA, the CDR3 is TGTGCCAGCGCCCGTGGGGGGTTTAACTACGAGCAGTACGTC.

The genes are TRBV11-2 and TRBJ1-6, with D possibly TRBD1 on 6 matching bases. V lost 5 bases to trimming and J lost 8 bases, with 22 bases between them. This CDR3 is 17 amino acids long. Germline V lookup: CDR1 SGHAT, CDR2 FQNNGV. CDR3 amino acids: CASSTRPRGTTDSPLHF. For the CDR3, the DNA is TGTGCCAGCAGCACCAGGCCCAGGGGAACCACGGATTCACCCCTCCACTTT.